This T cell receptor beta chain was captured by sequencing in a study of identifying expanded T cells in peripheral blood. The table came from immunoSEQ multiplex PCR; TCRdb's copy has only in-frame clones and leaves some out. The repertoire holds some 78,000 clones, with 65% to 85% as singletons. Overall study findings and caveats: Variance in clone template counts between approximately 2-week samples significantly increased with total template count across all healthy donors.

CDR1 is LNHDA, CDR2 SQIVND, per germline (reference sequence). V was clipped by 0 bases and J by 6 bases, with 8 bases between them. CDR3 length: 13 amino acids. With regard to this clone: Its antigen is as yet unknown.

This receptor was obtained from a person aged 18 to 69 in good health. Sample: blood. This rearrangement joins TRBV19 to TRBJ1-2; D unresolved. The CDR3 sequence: CASSIDGGNGYTF. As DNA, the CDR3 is TGTGCCAGTAGTATAGACGGAGGGAATGGCTACACCTTC.